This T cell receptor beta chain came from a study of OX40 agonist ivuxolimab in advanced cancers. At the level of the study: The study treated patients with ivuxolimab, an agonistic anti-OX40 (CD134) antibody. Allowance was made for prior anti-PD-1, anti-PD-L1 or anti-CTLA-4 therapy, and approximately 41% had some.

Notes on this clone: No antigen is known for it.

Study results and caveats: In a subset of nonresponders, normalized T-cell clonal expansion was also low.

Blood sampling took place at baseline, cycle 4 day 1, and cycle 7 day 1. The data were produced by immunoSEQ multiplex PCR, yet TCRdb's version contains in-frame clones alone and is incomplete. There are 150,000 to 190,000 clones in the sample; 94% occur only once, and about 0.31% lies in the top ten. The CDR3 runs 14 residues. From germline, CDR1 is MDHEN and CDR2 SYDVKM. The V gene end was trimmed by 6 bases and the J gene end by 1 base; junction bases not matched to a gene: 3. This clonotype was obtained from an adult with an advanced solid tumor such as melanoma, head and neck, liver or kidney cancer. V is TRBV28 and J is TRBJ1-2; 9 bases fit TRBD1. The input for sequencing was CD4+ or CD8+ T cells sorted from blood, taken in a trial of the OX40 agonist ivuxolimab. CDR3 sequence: CASRRQGGNYGYTF. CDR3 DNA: TGTGCCAGCAGGAGACAGGGGGGTAACTATGGCTACACCTTC.